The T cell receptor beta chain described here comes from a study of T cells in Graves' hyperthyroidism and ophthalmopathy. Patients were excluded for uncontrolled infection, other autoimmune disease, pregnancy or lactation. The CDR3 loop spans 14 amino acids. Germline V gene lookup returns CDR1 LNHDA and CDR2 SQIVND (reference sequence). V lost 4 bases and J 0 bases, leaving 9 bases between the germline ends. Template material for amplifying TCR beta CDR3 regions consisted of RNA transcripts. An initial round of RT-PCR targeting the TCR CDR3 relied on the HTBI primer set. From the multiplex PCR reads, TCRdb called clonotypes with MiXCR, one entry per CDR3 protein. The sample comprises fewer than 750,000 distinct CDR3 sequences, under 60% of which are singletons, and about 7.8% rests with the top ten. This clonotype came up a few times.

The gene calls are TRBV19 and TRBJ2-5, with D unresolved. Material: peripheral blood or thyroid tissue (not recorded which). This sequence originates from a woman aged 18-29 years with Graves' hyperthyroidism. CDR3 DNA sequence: TGTGCCAGTAGTAGCGCAGGTTACCAAGAGACCCAGTACTTC. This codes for CASSSAGYQETQYF.